The sequence of this TCR beta chain was determined in a study of CD8 T cells in ankylosing spondylitis. TCRdb redid the calling of the 5' RACE reads with MiXCR, one entry per CDR3 protein. The sample includes 200,000 to 300,000 distinct CDR3 sequences, about 10% of them seen just once. A word on this clonotype: Its cognate antigen is unknown.

Germline V gene lookup returns CDR1 PRHDT and CDR2 FYEKMQ (reference sequence). This CDR3 has 12 amino acids. J lost 7 bases, V lost 5 bases, and 3 bases had no gene match. Study conclusions and caveats: Reportedly, matched ankylosing spondylitis synovial fluid was significantly enriched for disease-linked clones. A TCR beta motif of under ten highly homologous variants seemed to mark ankylosing spondylitis blood.

Sequenced input: blood, either unsorted or a sorted T cell fraction (not recorded which). The sequence derives from a male donor with ankylosing spondylitis or in good health (not recorded which). The rearrangement links TRBV13 to TRBJ1-1; 8 bases fit TRBD1. The CDR3 DNA sequence: TGTGCCAGCAGCATGGACAGGGTTGAAGCTTTCTTT. Protein product: CASSMDRVEAFF.